The 20 T cell receptor beta chains listed next were all sequenced from one sample in a study of shared T cell receptors in the human thymus. Only in-frame clones appear in the TCRdb table, and some are missing; sequencing was by immunoSEQ multiplex PCR. The profile shows 550,000 to 800,000 clones, roughly 85% of them singletons. This sample also belongs to another study, concerning human thymus T cells.

Sequencing was done on a sample of thymocytes. Receptor source: a girl under two years old with a congenital heart defect.

The rearrangement links TRBV19 to TRBJ1-4, with 7 bases aligning to TRBD1. The CDR3 spans 17 residues. V lost 3 bases, J lost 5 bases, and 12 bases stayed unmatched. The germline V gene has CDR1 LNHDA and CDR2 SQIVND (reference sequence). Written as DNA, the CDR3 is TGTGCCAGTAGTATTGGGTACGGACAGGCGAAAAATGAAAAACTGTTTTTT. As protein: CASSIGYGQAKNEKLFF. The full variable domain, rest sourced from reference TRBV19 and TRBJ1-4, is DGGITQSPKYLFRKEGQNVTLSCEQNLNHDAMYWYRQDPGQGLRLIYYSQIVNDFQKGDIAEGYSVSREKKESFPLTVTSAQKNPTAFYLCASSIGYGQAKNEKLFFGSGTQLSVL.

The chain is built from TRBV19 and TRBJ1-2; no clear D. The CDR3 contains 19 residues. The germline gives CDR1 LNHDA, CDR2 SQIVND (reference sequence). Trimming took off 5 bases at V and 1 base at J, with 26 bases between the two ends. CDR3 DNA: TGTGCCAGTAGTTCAAGACCGAATAGAAAACAGAATATTAACTATGGCTACACCTTC. This sequence encodes CASSSRPNRKQNINYGYTF.

The chain carries TRBV5-1 and TRBJ2-5, with TRBD2 identical over 15 bases. V lost 3 bases and J lost 5; bases outside the gene matches: 8. The germline V gene has CDR1 SGHRS and CDR2 YFSETQ. The CDR3 length is 17 residues. In DNA, the CDR3 is TGCGCCAGCAGCTATGGGACTAGCGGGGGGCCTCGGGAGACCCAGTACTTC. This translates into CASSYGTSGGPRETQYF.

The gene calls are TRBV6-1 and TRBJ1-5, with a tentative D call TRBD1 (5 bases). V was cut by 7 bases and J by 0 bases, with 13 bases left in between. The V gene's germline CDR1 is MNHNS and CDR2 SASEGT. This CDR3 has 15 amino acids. Here the CDR3 DNA reads TGTGCCAGCACTGGGGCCAACCATAGCAATCAGCCCCAGCATTTT. Translating it yields CASTGANHSNQPQHF.

The chain combines TRBV18 with TRBJ1-5; D is unclear. Germline V lookup: CDR1 KGHSH, CDR2 LQKENI. CDR3 length: 14 amino acids. Trimming took off 2 bases at V and 4 bases at J, with 9 bases between the two ends. The CDR3 is CASSPGRANQPQHF. In DNA, the CDR3 is TGTGCCAGCTCACCAGGGCGGGCAAATCAGCCCCAGCATTTT.

The rearrangement joins TRBV11-2 to TRBJ2-3, with 11 positions matching TRBD2. Germline trimming cut 2 bases from V and 5 bases from J; bases unmatched to any gene: 9. CDR3 size: 17 residues. Germline CDR1 is SGHAT and CDR2 is FQNNGV. CDR3 in DNA: TGTGCCAGCAGCTTAATAGCGGGGGGGCCAATGGGAGATACGCAGTATTTT. It specifies CASSLIAGGPMGDTQYF. The full variable domain, in which reference TRBV11-2 and TRBJ2-3 provide the parts outside the CDR3, is EAGVAQSPRYKIIEKRQSVAFWCNPISGHATLYWYQQILGQGPKLLIQFQNNGVVDDSQLPKDRFSAERLKGVDSTLKIQPAKLEDSAVYLCASSLIAGGPMGDTQYFGPGTRLTVL.

V and J are TRBV5-1 and TRBJ1-2; 12 positions agree with TRBD1. V dropped 1 base and J dropped 2; count of bases not matched to a gene: 12. The germline CDR1 and CDR2 sequences are SGHRS and YFSETQ. This CDR3 region has 19 residues. CDR3 bases: TGCGCCAGCAGCTTGAGCCCCCAGGGACAGGGGGCTGAAAACTATGGCTACACCTTC. Its translation is CASSLSPQGQGAENYGYTF.

The chain is built from TRBV4-1 and TRBJ1-5, with D hard to call. The CDR3 loop spans 14 amino acids. Trimming took 1 base from V and 0 from J, leaving 4 bases between them. Germline CDR1 and CDR2: MGHRA and YSYEKL. In DNA, the CDR3 is TGCGCCAGCAGCCAAGCGGTTAGCAATCAGCCCCAGCATTTT. It encodes CASSQAVSNQPQHF.

This chain joins TRBV9 and TRBJ2-3, with 11 bases identical to TRBD2. The CDR3 covers 16 residues. CDR1 and CDR2 (germline): SGDLS, YYNGEE. V lost 2 bases and J lost 5; bases outside the gene matches: 7. The CDR3 sequence: CASSVIAGGLKDTQYF. The CDR3 region has the DNA TGTGCCAGCAGCGTTATAGCGGGGGGGCTTAAAGATACGCAGTATTTT.

The chain uses TRBV13 and TRBJ2-7; D unclear. Germline lookup yields CDR1 PRHDT and CDR2 FYEKMQ (reference sequence). Trimming left V 4 bases short and J 4 bases short, with 5 bases between. The CDR3 runs to 11 residues. The CDR3 DNA reads as TGTGCCAGCAGCTCTAAGTACGAGCAGTACTTC. As protein: CASSSKYEQYF.

The chain is built from TRBV2 and TRBJ2-7; maybe TRBD2 (5 bases). The germline V gene encodes CDR1 SNHLY and CDR2 FYNNEI. This CDR3 spans 12 amino acids. V was pared by 6 bases and J by 1 base, with 7 bases between. CDR3 region: CASSGISYEQYF. The CDR3 nucleotides are TGTGCCAGCAGCGGGATATCCTACGAGCAGTACTTC.

In its sample, this clone was seen once. The chain recombines TRBV28 with TRBJ2-7; perhaps TRBD2 as D (6 bases). The CDR3 is made up of 15 amino acids. The germline V gene encodes CDR1 MDHEN and CDR2 SYDVKM. Trimming pared 2 bases from V and 1 base from J, leaving 12 bases between. CDR3 region: CASSLKGRQSYEQYF. The DNA for the CDR3 is TGTGCCAGCAGTTTAAAAGGGAGGCAGTCCTACGAGCAGTACTTC.

V usage is TRBV9 and J usage is TRBJ1-6; no clear D. CDR1 and CDR2 (germline): SGDLS, YYNGEE. The V end lost 0 bases, the J end lost 3 bases, and 13 bases lay between the germline ends. This CDR3 has 17 amino acids. The CDR3 bases are TGTGCCAGCAGCGTAGCGGCGGGGAGCTACTATAATTCACCCCTCCACTTT. Encoded protein: CASSVAAGSYYNSPLHF.

This chain connects TRBV19 to TRBJ2-3; possible D gene TRBD2, 6 bases. Germline CDR1 LNHDA, CDR2 SQIVND (reference sequence). CDR3 length: 13 residues. The V gene lost 3 bases and the J gene lost 7 bases, with 11 bases spanning the gap. CDR3 coding DNA: TGTGCCAGTAGTATTAGTGCGGGGAATACGCAGTATTTT. It codes for CASSISAGNTQYF.

The V and J genes are TRBV28 and TRBJ2-7, with 7 bases fitting TRBD1. Germline V CDR1 and CDR2: MDHEN, SYDVKM. This CDR3 has 15 amino acids. Trimming at V came to 5 bases and at J to 1 base, leaving 8 bases not matched to a gene. DNA for the CDR3: TGTGCCAGCAGTCCCCAGGGACAGTGGTCCTACGAGCAGTACTTC. It encodes CASSPQGQWSYEQYF.

V gene TRBV4-2 combines with J gene TRBJ1-3, with 7 nucleotides matching TRBD1. This CDR3 is 20 amino acids long. The ends lost 1 base at V and 1 base at J; junction bases unmatched: 16. Germline V gives CDR1 LGHNA, CDR2 YNFKEQ. Written as DNA, the CDR3 is TGTGCCAGCAGCCAAGCCCATACTGAGACAGGGTATAAGTCTGGAAACACCATATATTTT. It is translated as CASSQAHTETGYKSGNTIYF.

The CDR3 sequence: CASSDQRGAFTSTDTQYF. Here the CDR3 DNA reads TGTGCCAGCAGCGACCAGCGGGGGGCCTTTACTAGCACAGATACGCAGTATTTT. This chain uses TRBV7-9 with TRBJ2-3, with 9 bases lining up with TRBD2. The V gene's germline CDR1 is SEHNR and CDR2 FQNEAQ (reference sequence). V shed 5 bases, J shed 0 bases, and the junction held 12 bases outside the gene matches. The length of the CDR3 is 18 residues. The variable domain in full, completed from reference TRBV7-9 and TRBJ2-3, reads DTGVSQNPRHKITKRGQNVTFRCDPISEHNRLYWYRQTLGQGPEFLTYFQNEAQLEKSRLLSDRFSAERPKGSFSTLEIQRTEQGDSAMYLCASSDQRGAFTSTDTQYFGPGTRLTVL.

This clone has only a few counts. The chain links TRBV7-3 to TRBJ1-1, with 8 bases aligning to TRBD1. Germline-derived CDR1 and CDR2 are SGHTA and FQGTGA. The CDR3 has 14 residues. The J segment lost 4 bases and the V segment lost 2 bases, leaving 3 bases of the junction unmatched. In nucleotides, the CDR3 is TGTGCCAGCAGCTTAGCAGGGGGCGGCACTGAAGCTTTCTTT. Its protein product is CASSLAGGGTEAFF.

This chain connects TRBV29-1 to TRBJ2-7; D is possibly TRBD2 (7 bases). This CDR3 region has 16 residues. Trimming removed 1 base at V and 3 bases at J, with 19 bases between. Germline-derived CDR1 and CDR2 are SQVTM and ANQGSEA. DNA for the CDR3: TGCAGCGTTGAAGGGGGGAGGGGGAAAGGTTACTACGAGCAGTACTTC. Translation gives CSVEGGRGKGYYEQYF.

The chain employs TRBV6-5 and TRBJ1-4, with 8 bases identical to TRBD1. Trimming removed 4 bases from V and 6 bases from J; junction bases left unmatched: 4. The CDR3 consists of 14 residues. The germline V gene encodes CDR1 MNHEY and CDR2 SVGAGI. Written as DNA, the CDR3 is TGTGCCAGCAGTTCCAGGGGGCGGGATGAAAAACTGTTTTTT. This sequence encodes CASSSRGRDEKLFF.